The 10 T cell receptor beta chains listed next were all sequenced from one sample in a study of T cell responses to AZD1222 COVID-19 vaccine. Profiling relied on immunoSEQ multiplex PCR, and the TCRdb table lists in-frame clones only, not all of them. Among fewer than 110,000 clones listed, nearly 90% were seen once. The sequencing used peripheral blood, collected 28 days after the second AZD1222 dose. Receptors originate from an adult who received the AZD1222 COVID-19 vaccine.

The V gene is TRBV3-1 (or the pseudogene TRBV3-2), the J gene TRBJ1-5; 7 bases are shared with TRBD1. V dropped 4 bases and J dropped 4; count of bases not matched to a gene: 13. The CDR3 contains 17 residues. Germline loops: CDR1 LGHDT, CDR2 YNNKEL (reference sequence). Here the CDR3 DNA reads TGTGCCAGCAGCCCTGAACCTGGGACAGTTTTAAATCAGCCCCAGCATTTT. This encodes CASSPEPGTVLNQPQHF.

The chain links TRBV14 to TRBJ2-7; no clear D. The V gene lost 2 bases and the J gene lost 2 bases, with 10 bases spanning the gap. The CDR3 is made up of 14 amino acids. Germline CDR1 and CDR2: SGHDN and FVKESK. Here the CDR3 DNA reads TGTGCCAGCAGCCAACTTCTTATCGCCTACGAGCAGTACTTC. Protein product: CASSQLLIAYEQYF.

The J gene is TRBJ2-1, the V gene TRBV9; 9 nucleotides align to TRBD2. Germline values: CDR1 SGDLS, CDR2 YYNGEE. The CDR3 contains 16 residues. J gave up 6 bases and V 3 bases, and 10 bases lay outside the gene matches. The chain's CDR3 is CASSAEGGGGANEQFF. The CDR3 DNA follows: TGTGCCAGCAGCGCCGAAGGTGGCGGGGGGGCCAATGAGCAGTTCTTC.

V is TRBV5-6 and J is TRBJ1-1; tentatively, D is TRBD1 (6 bases). CDR3 length: 16 amino acids. Per germline, CDR1 SGHDT and CDR2 YYEEEE. Trimming cost V 0 bases and J 1 base, with 13 bases left between them. Here the CDR3 DNA reads TGTGCCAGCAGCTTGGCGGGGGGCTCCGGGAACACTGAAGCTTTCTTT. Protein sequence: CASSLAGGSGNTEAFF.

This chain links TRBV10-3 with TRBJ2-7; D possibly corresponds to TRBD1 (5 bases). The CDR3 consists of 15 residues. CDR1 is ENHRY and CDR2 is SYGVKD in the germline V gene. Deletions cut 3 bases from V and 1 base from J, with 13 bases between. This CDR3 reads CAISDSRANSYEQYF. CDR3 coding DNA: TGTGCCATCAGTGACAGCAGGGCCAATTCCTACGAGCAGTACTTC.

The rearrangement joins TRBV7-9 to TRBJ2-5; 8 bases are a match to TRBD2. Germline assignment: CDR1 SEHNR and CDR2 FQNEAQ (reference sequence). This CDR3 is 15 amino acids long. V shed 5 bases and J 2 bases; nucleotides not matched to a gene: 7. The CDR3, as DNA: TGTGCCAGCAGCCAAGCGGGGGACGTACAAGAGACCCAGTACTTC. Translation: CASSQAGDVQETQYF.

The genes are TRBV5-1 and TRBJ2-1; TRBD2 matches 13 bases. The germline V gene has CDR1 SGHRS and CDR2 YFSETQ. The CDR3 covers 16 residues. V shed 3 bases and J 7 bases; nucleotides not matched to a gene: 7. The CDR3 region has the DNA TGCGCCAGCAGCTCACTGACTAGCGGGGGGACGAATGAGCAGTTCTTC. Its protein is CASSSLTSGGTNEQFF.

This clone was recorded a few times. The chain links TRBV16 to TRBJ2-7; 9 positions agree with TRBD1. Germline V gene data show CDR1 as KGHSY and CDR2 as FQNENV. This CDR3 is 15 amino acids long. Trimming took 4 bases from V and 0 from J; bases not matched to a gene: 4. CDR3 coding DNA: TGTGCCAGCAGCCGAACAGGGGGCGCCTCCTACGAGCAGTACTTC. Amino acids: CASSRTGGASYEQYF. Supplemented by reference TRBV16 and TRBJ2-7, the full variable domain reads GEEVAQTPKHLVRGEGQKAKLYCAPIKGHSYVFWYQQVLKNEFKFLISFQNENVFDETGMPKERFSAKCLPNSPCSLEIQATKLEDSAVYFCASSRTGGASYEQYFGPGTRLTVT.

The rearrangement joins TRBV3-1 (or the pseudogene TRBV3-2) to TRBJ2-7; 9 nucleotides line up with TRBD1. V was pared by 0 bases and J by 13 bases, with 7 bases of the junction left unmatched. Germline loops: CDR1 LGHDT, CDR2 YNNKEL (reference sequence). The CDR3 is made up of 13 amino acids. The CDR3 region has the DNA TGTGCCAGCAGCCAAGACCGGACAGGGGTGTATTACTTC. The encoded protein is CASSQDRTGVYYF.

The chain is built from TRBV7-9 and TRBJ1-1; D unresolved. Trimming stripped 0 bases from V and 5 bases from J, with 13 bases between. CDR3 length equals 15 residues. CDR1 is SEHNR, CDR2 FQNEAQ, per germline (reference sequence). Here the CDR3 reads CASSLAGLIGTEAFF. CDR3 nucleotides: TGTGCCAGCAGCTTAGCCGGCTTAATAGGGACTGAAGCTTTCTTT.